These 29 T cell receptor beta chains were sequenced from one sample in a study of CD4+ T cells in melanoma. Libraries were prepared by immunoSEQ multiplex PCR; TCRdb keeps only in-frame clonotypes and omits some of them. The table lists some 10,000 clones, 64% of them singletons. Input material: cells from a culture (not recorded whether cultured in vitro). Source of these receptors: a human donor with melanoma.

This chain joins TRBV7-9 and TRBJ1-2; D not certain. V lost 3 bases to trimming and J lost 8 bases, with 16 bases between them. The CDR3 is 14 amino acids. The germline V gene has CDR1 SEHNR and CDR2 FQNEAQ (reference sequence). CDR3 coding DNA: TGTGCCAGCAGCTTTGATCCGGTTTCGAGCGGCTACACCTTC. It translates to CASSFDPVSSGYTF.

V gene TRBV6-5 combines with J gene TRBJ1-1; D perhaps matches TRBD1 (5 bases). In germline, CDR1 is MNHEY, CDR2 SVGAGI. V lost 6 bases, J lost 4 bases, and 12 bases lay in between. The CDR3 runs 13 residues. CDR3: CASSRRGVTEAFF. For the CDR3, the DNA is TGTGCCAGCAGCAGACGGGGGGTCACTGAAGCTTTCTTT.

CDR3 DNA: TGTGCCAGCAGCTCCTGGACGGTAAACACTGAAGCTTTCTTT. Amino acids: CASSSWTVNTEAFF. V and J are TRBV6-5 and TRBJ1-1; D uncertain. This CDR3 is 14 amino acids long. Germline loops: CDR1 MNHEY, CDR2 SVGAGI. With 6 bases removed from V and 2 bases from J, the gap between germline ends came to 13 bases.

Written as DNA, the CDR3 is TGCGCCAGCACTCCGCAGGGACTCGAAGAGACCCAGTACTTC. It encodes CASTPQGLEETQYF. This chain connects TRBV5-1 to TRBJ2-5; D possibly corresponds to TRBD2 (6 bases). This CDR3 comprises 14 residues. Trimming removed 6 bases at V and 3 bases at J, with 15 bases between. Per the germline V gene, CDR1 is SGHRS and CDR2 is YFSETQ. Full variable domain (outside the CDR3, taken from reference TRBV5-1 and TRBJ2-5): KAGVTQTPRYLIKTRGQQVTLSCSPISGHRSVSWYQQTPGQGLQFLFEYFSETQRNKGNFPGRFSGRQFSNSRSEMNVSTLELGDSALYLCASTPQGLEETQYFGPGTRLLVL.

V usage is TRBV5-1 and J usage is TRBJ1-1; maybe TRBD1 (6 bases). The ends were cut back, 0 bases at V and 5 bases at J, with 20 bases in the middle. In germline, CDR1 is SGHRS, CDR2 YFSETQ. The CDR3 is 17 amino acids. CDR3 sequence reads: CASSLEGRGRLSTEAFF. In DNA, the CDR3 is TGCGCCAGCAGCTTGGAGGGGCGGGGGCGGCTCTCTACTGAAGCTTTCTTT. The variable domain in full, with the rest retrieved from reference TRBV5-1 and TRBJ1-1, is KAGVTQTPRYLIKTRGQQVTLSCSPISGHRSVSWYQQTPGQGLQFLFEYFSETQRNKGNFPGRFSGRQFSNSRSEMNVSTLELGDSALYLCASSLEGRGRLSTEAFFGQGTRLTVV.

CDR3 DNA sequence: TGTGCCAGCAGCTTAAGCGGGATCGACGGGGAGCTGTTTTTT. It is translated as CASSLSGIDGELFF. The chain carries TRBV7-8 and TRBJ2-2, with 7 positions matching TRBD2. From germline, CDR1 is SGHVS and CDR2 FQNEAQ. With 2 bases clipped from V and 7 bases from J, the junction kept 4 bases outside the gene matches. The CDR3 has 14 amino acids.

The V call is TRBV5-1, the J call TRBJ1-2, with D possibly being TRBD1 (5 bases). This CDR3 has 15 amino acids. Trimming stripped 5 bases from V and 1 base from J, with 15 bases between. Germline values: CDR1 SGHRS, CDR2 YFSETQ. The CDR3 sequence is CASRPVGRGNYGYTF. CDR3 DNA: TGCGCCAGCAGGCCTGTGGGGCGGGGTAACTATGGCTACACCTTC.

The V gene is TRBV5-6, the J gene TRBJ1-6; D is unclear. Trimming left V 4 bases short and J 4 bases short, with 15 bases between. Germline CDR1 SGHDT, CDR2 YYEEEE. The CDR3 totals 16 residues. CDR3 DNA sequence: TGTGCCAGCAGCCCAGGAGTTTCAAGGTATAATTCACCCCTCCACTTT. It translates to CASSPGVSRYNSPLHF.

This chain connects TRBV2 to TRBJ2-1; D tentatively fits TRBD1 or TRBD2 (5 bases each). The CDR3 consists of 18 residues. CDR1 and CDR2 from the germline V gene are SNHLY and FYNNEI. V was shortened by 2 bases and J by 0 bases, with 17 bases between the two germline ends. This chain's CDR3 is CASSERDPVTSSYNEQFF. The CDR3 DNA is TGTGCCAGCAGTGAACGGGACCCAGTTACAAGCTCCTACAATGAGCAGTTCTTC.

This clone was seen a few times. The rearrangement links TRBV30 to TRBJ1-1, with 8 bases aligning to TRBD1. Germline assignment: CDR1 GTSNPN and CDR2 SVGIG (reference sequence). This CDR3 comprises 16 residues. J gave up 3 bases and V 4 bases, and 13 bases lay outside the gene matches. The DNA of the CDR3 is TGTGCCTGGACTTTCCTCAGGGGGCGCATCTACACTGAAGCTTTCTTT. Amino acid sequence: CAWTFLRGRIYTEAFF.

The genes are TRBV5-8 and TRBJ1-2, with TRBD1 matching 7 bases. V dropped 7 bases and J dropped 3; count of bases not matched to a gene: 9. Germline-derived CDR1 and CDR2 are SGHTS and YDEGEE. There are 14 residues in the CDR3. CDR3 DNA sequence: TGTGCCAGCGGCGTGACAGGGCTCGACTATGGCTACACCTTC. Translating gives CASGVTGLDYGYTF.

This CDR3 reads CASSRRDSLNTEAFF. The CDR3 nucleotides are TGCGCCAGCAGTCGCAGGGACAGCCTGAACACTGAAGCTTTCTTT. This sequence joins TRBV23-1 and TRBJ1-1; 7 bases fit TRBD1. TRBV23-1 is an open reading frame whose function is uncertain. The V gene end was trimmed by 4 bases and the J gene end by 0 bases; junction bases not matched to a gene: 5. The CDR3 spans 15 residues.

The chain carries TRBV6-1 and TRBJ2-2; D perhaps matches TRBD1 (5 bases). Between the trimmed V and J ends, which lost 3 bases and 4 bases, there was a span of 9 bases. This CDR3 comprises 14 residues. Germline V lookup: CDR1 MNHNS, CDR2 SASEGT. CDR3 in DNA: TGTGCCAGCAGTGAGGGTGGGGCCACCGGGGAGCTGTTTTTT. Protein sequence: CASSEGGATGELFF.

This clone appeared once. V is TRBV5-1 and J is TRBJ2-3; D ambiguous. This CDR3 has 15 amino acids. The germline gives CDR1 SGHRS, CDR2 YFSETQ. V was shortened by 0 bases and J by 2 bases, with 10 bases between the two germline ends. In DNA form, the CDR3 reads TGCGCCAGCAGCTTGGCGAGCGTATTCACAGATACGCAGTATTTT. This sequence encodes CASSLASVFTDTQYF.

This chain joins TRBV7-9 and TRBJ2-7, with TRBD1 identical over 9 bases. Germline-derived CDR1 and CDR2 are SEHNR and FQNEAQ (reference sequence). With V trimmed by 4 bases and J by 4 bases, 5 bases remained unmatched. The CDR3 loop spans 14 amino acids. The CDR3 loop is CASSSDRGRYEQYF. The DNA for the CDR3 is TGTGCCAGCAGCTCGGACAGGGGAAGATACGAGCAGTACTTC.

The rearrangement uses TRBV15 and TRBJ1-2; possible D gene TRBD1, 5 bases. This CDR3 contains 13 residues. CDR1 and CDR2 (germline): LNHNV, YYDKDF (reference sequence). The V and J ends lost 0 bases and 4 bases respectively, with 6 bases between them. For the CDR3, the DNA is TGTGCCACCAGCAGAGAGGGGGGCTATGGCTACACCTTC. This encodes CATSREGGYGYTF.

The CDR3 reads CASSKDGAGVGDTQYF. The CDR3 DNA reads TGTGCCAGCAGCAAAGATGGCGCGGGGGTTGGCGATACGCAGTATTTT. The chain combines TRBV21-1 with TRBJ2-3; the DNA was not compared with TRBD2, the D call given in the table. TRBV21-1 is described as a pseudogene. This CDR3 spans 16 amino acids.

The chain combines TRBV7-8 with TRBJ2-5; the D is unclear. The CDR3 is 11 residues long. Trimming shortened V by 5 bases and J by 5 bases, and 6 bases separated the two germline ends. Looked up from germline, CDR1 is SGHVS and CDR2 is FQNEAQ. The CDR3: CASSPAETQYF. DNA of the CDR3: TGTGCCAGCAGCCCCGCGGAGACCCAGTACTTC.

The chain recombines TRBV7-8 with TRBJ2-2; no clear D. The germline V gene encodes CDR1 SGHVS and CDR2 FQNEAQ. Deletions cut 1 base from V and 2 bases from J, with 11 bases between. The CDR3 is made up of 16 amino acids. CDR3 nucleotide sequence: TGTGCCAGCAGCTTAGATACAGTCTCTAACACCGGGGAGCTGTTTTTT. This gives the protein CASSLDTVSNTGELFF.

This clone was counted between two and nine times. The chain recombines TRBV6-5 with TRBJ1-5; D gene uncertain. The germline gives CDR1 MNHEY, CDR2 SVGAGI. Trimming took off 6 bases at V and 4 bases at J, with 10 bases between the two ends. The CDR3 is 13 amino acids. CDR3 sequence reads: CASSAAQNQPQHF. DNA of the CDR3: TGTGCCAGCAGCGCCGCTCAGAATCAGCCCCAGCATTTT.

This chain connects TRBV10-3 to TRBJ1-1; the D gene is possibly TRBD1 (5 bases). Trimming pared 2 bases from V and 3 bases from J, leaving 13 bases between. CDR1 and CDR2 from the germline V gene are ENHRY and SYGVKD. The CDR3 has 15 amino acids. The CDR3 coding sequence is TGTGCCATCAGTGAGGGGACTTTAGTGGACACTGAAGCTTTCTTT. Residues: CAISEGTLVDTEAFF.

In DNA form, the CDR3 reads TGCGCCAGCAGTCAATCGGGGGGTTTTTCTGCAGGGTGTCTCTCTGGAAACACCATATATTTT. This encodes CASSQSGGFSAGCLSGNTIYF. The chain combines TRBV23-1 with TRBJ1-3; D may be TRBD1 (5 bases). TRBV23-1 falls under the ORF class, with uncertain function. V was cut by 0 bases and J by 0 bases, with 24 bases left in between. The CDR3 totals 21 residues.

This clone turned up a few times. V gene TRBV7-9 combines with J gene TRBJ2-3; 8 bases line up with TRBD2. V shed 5 bases and J 1 base; nucleotides not matched to a gene: 14. Germline CDR1 reads SEHNR; CDR2 reads FQNEAQ (reference sequence). The CDR3 is made up of 18 amino acids. The CDR3 nucleotides are TGTGCCAGCAGCGCAACCGGGACTAGTCCCATGGGCACAGATACGCAGTATTTT. Its protein is CASSATGTSPMGTDTQYF. The variable domain in full, with the rest retrieved from reference TRBV7-9 and TRBJ2-3, is DTGVSQNPRHKITKRGQNVTFRCDPISEHNRLYWYRQTLGQGPEFLTYFQNEAQLEKSRLLSDRFSAERPKGSFSTLEIQRTEQGDSAMYLCASSATGTSPMGTDTQYFGPGTRLTVL.

This chain uses TRBV7-8 with TRBJ2-7, with D unresolved. The V gene's germline CDR1 is SGHVS and CDR2 FQNEAQ. V shed 4 bases and J shed 0 bases, with 10 bases lying between them. This CDR3 has 14 amino acids. The DNA of the CDR3 is TGTGCCAGCAGCTACAGACGGAACTCCTACGAGCAGTACTTC. It translates to CASSYRRNSYEQYF. Looking up the rest from reference TRBV7-8 and TRBJ2-7 gives the full variable domain: GAGVSQSPRYKVAKRGQDVALRCDPISGHVSLFWYQQALGQGPEFLTYFQNEAQLDKSGLPSDRFFAERPEGSVSTLKIQRTQQEDSAVYLCASSYRRNSYEQYFGPGTRLTVT.

Remarks on this clone: The junction and the germline gene differ at one end; a read error may be behind it. The CDR3 DNA follows: TGTGCCAGCAGCTTGAGTGGGCGGTTAAACTATGGCTACACCTTC. Translation gives CASSLSGRLNYGYTF. The chain combines TRBV5-1 with TRBJ1-2; D remains unclear. The CDR3 extends over 15 amino acids. Germline loops: CDR1 SGHRS, CDR2 YFSETQ. The full variable domain, rest sourced from reference TRBV5-1 and TRBJ1-2, is KAGVTQTPRYLIKTRGQQVTLSCSPISGHRSVSWYQQTPGQGLQFLFEYFSETQRNKGNFPGRFSGRQFSNSRSEMNVSTLELGDSALYLCASSLSGRLNYGYTFGSGTRLTVV.

V gene TRBV6-6 combines with J gene TRBJ1-1; 8 bases match TRBD1. CDR1 is MNHNY and CDR2 is SVGAGI in the germline V gene (reference sequence). V shed 6 bases, J shed 0 bases, and the junction held 9 bases outside the gene matches. The CDR3 is 16 amino acids. CDR3 loop: CASSHQRTGLNTEAFF. Written as DNA, the CDR3 is TGTGCCAGCAGCCATCAGAGGACAGGGTTGAACACTGAAGCTTTCTTT.

This chain joins TRBV7-8 and TRBJ2-1, with a weak D call TRBD1 (6 bases). The CDR3 runs to 14 residues. Germline CDR1 SGHVS, CDR2 FQNEAQ. V was shortened by 2 bases and J by 5 bases, with 10 bases between the two germline ends. CDR3 nucleotide sequence: TGTGCCAGCAGCTTAAGTGGGACAAACAATGAGCAGTTCTTC. It is translated as CASSLSGTNNEQFF.

The chain combines TRBV6-1 with TRBJ2-2, with 8 bases lining up with TRBD1. Germline trimming cut 6 bases from V and 4 bases from J; bases unmatched to any gene: 7. The germline V gene encodes CDR1 MNHNS and CDR2 SASEGT. The CDR3 contains 15 residues. CDR3 region: CASRGQGGFTGELFF. The DNA for the CDR3 is TGTGCCAGCAGAGGACAGGGAGGTTTCACCGGGGAGCTGTTTTTT.

The genes are TRBV9 and TRBJ2-2; D gene uncertain. Germline V gene lookup returns CDR1 SGDLS and CDR2 YYNGEE. The CDR3 extends over 13 amino acids. V was clipped by 0 bases and J by 4 bases, with 4 bases between them. The CDR3 nucleotides read TGTGCCAGCAGCGTAGGGAGCACCGGGGAGCTGTTTTTT. Translation: CASSVGSTGELFF. Using reference TRBV9 and TRBJ2-2 for the parts outside the CDR3, the full variable domain is DSGVTQTPKHLITATGQRVTLRCSPRSGDLSVYWYQQSLDQGLQFLIQYYNGEERAKGNILERFSAQQFPDLHSELNLSSLELGDSALYFCASSVGSTGELFFGEGSRLTVL.